This is a list of T cell receptor beta chains from one sample in a study of cytomegalovirus exposure and HLA in healthy donors. Some clones are missing from TCRdb's copy, which holds only in-frame ones; the method was immunoSEQ multiplex PCR. The sample has under 130,000 clones; more than 65% are singletons. Material: PBMCs. Receptors originate from a man under 40 in good health and CMV-seronegative. The CDR3 runs from the conserved cysteine through the conserved F or W. D genes are given only for firm matches. Size values are once, few and many counts, or a class for expanded clones, and some rows have none.

D: TRBD1
V: TRBV2
size: NA
J: TRBJ2-5
CDR3: CASARDREETQYF
DNA: TGTGCCAGCGCCCGGGACAGAGAAGAGACCCAGTACTTC

D: TRBD1
V: TRBV2
size: few
J: TRBJ2-7
CDR3: CASSVDRGPYEQYF
DNA: TGTGCCAGCAGTGTTGACAGGGGTCCCTACGAGCAGTACTTC

D: TRBD2
V: TRBV4-2
size: NA
J: TRBJ2-5
CDR3: CASSQEGTSGKKTQYF
DNA: TGTGCCAGCAGCCAAGAGGGGACTAGCGGGAAAAAGACCCAGTACTTC

D: NA
V: TRBV7-2
size: once
J: TRBJ1-1
CDR3: CASSPAGSNTEAFF
DNA: TGTGCCAGCAGCCCGGCGGGGTCGAACACTGAAGCTTTCTTT

D: NA
V: TRBV19
size: NA
J: TRBJ1-3
CDR3: CASRKEPAGTAGNTIYF
DNA: TGTGCCAGTAGAAAGGAACCTGCCGGGACTGCTGGAAACACCATATATTTT

D: NA
V: TRBV7-6
size: few
J: TRBJ2-7
CDR3: CASSLAEQGPYEQYF
DNA: TGTGCCAGCAGCTTAGCGGAGCAGGGCCCCTACGAGCAGTACTTC

D: NA
V: TRBV5-5
size: NA
J: TRBJ2-7
CDR3: CASSFSAREQYF
DNA: TGTGCCAGCAGCTTCAGTGCTCGCGAGCAGTACTTC

D: NA
V: TRBV6-5
size: NA
J: TRBJ1-5
CDR3: CASRMTVSNQPQHF
DNA: TGTGCCAGCAGGATGACAGTTAGCAATCAGCCCCAGCATTTT

D: NA
V: TRBV5-1
size: NA
J: TRBJ2-3
CDR3: CASSLADFGPATDTQYF
DNA: TGCGCCAGCAGCTTGGCCGACTTCGGTCCAGCCACAGATACGCAGTATTTT

D: TRBD2
V: TRBV2
size: NA
J: TRBJ2-1
CDR3: CASSSSSGDYNEQFF
DNA: TGTGCCAGCTCCTCCTCTAGCGGGGATTACAATGAGCAGTTCTTC

D: TRBD2
V: TRBV11-3
size: NA
J: TRBJ2-1
CDR3: CASSFGLAGAISGQFF
DNA: TGTGCCAGCAGCTTCGGACTAGCGGGAGCTATCAGTGGGCAGTTCTTC

D: TRBD2
V: TRBV6-6
size: once
J: TRBJ2-7
CDR3: CASRGGEGLGEQYF
DNA: TGTGCCAGCCGGGGGGGGGAGGGCCTTGGCGAGCAGTACTTC

D: NA
V: TRBV4-3
size: NA
J: TRBJ2-7
CDR3: CASSRRVLQGNEQYF
DNA: TGCGCCAGCAGCCGCCGAGTACTCCAGGGCAACGAGCAGTACTTC

D: NA
V: TRBV7-9
size: NA
J: TRBJ2-1
CDR3: CASSLAGGGVGAYNEQFF
DNA: TGTGCCAGCAGCTTAGCGGGAGGCGGTGTAGGGGCCTACAATGAGCAGTTCTTC

D: NA
V: TRBV29-1
size: few
J: TRBJ1-2
CDR3: CSVFPVGLRGDYGYTF
DNA: TGCAGCGTCTTCCCGGTGGGACTCCGGGGGGACTATGGCTACACCTTC

D: NA
V: TRBV5-5
size: few
J: TRBJ1-5
CDR3: CASSWGENQPQHF
DNA: TGTGCCAGCAGCTGGGGGGAGAATCAGCCCCAGCATTTT

D: NA
V: TRBV21-1
size: NA
J: TRBJ1-1
CDR3: CASSMTGKNTEAFF
DNA: TGTGCCAGCAGCATGACAGGGAAAAACACTGAAGCTTTCTTT

D: TRBD1
V: TRBV2
size: NA
J: TRBJ2-5
CDR3: CASRVGGTEETQYF
DNA: TGTGCCAGCAGAGTAGGGGGCACGGAAGAGACCCAGTACTTC

D: NA
V: TRBV7-3
size: NA
J: TRBJ2-2
CDR3: CASSPTGVTGELFF
DNA: TGTGCCAGCAGCCCCACAGGAGTCACCGGGGAGCTGTTTTTT

D: TRBD1
V: TRBV6-5
size: NA
J: TRBJ1-1
CDR3: CASSDRGVTTEAFF
DNA: TGTGCCAGCAGTGACAGGGGAGTAACCACTGAAGCTTTCTTT

D: TRBD2
V: TRBV11-2
size: NA
J: TRBJ2-7
CDR3: CASSERGGSVREQYF
DNA: TGTGCCAGCAGCGAGAGGGGCGGGAGTGTCCGGGAGCAGTACTTC

D: TRBD1
V: TRBV18
size: NA
J: TRBJ1-1
CDR3: CASSRGQGMNTEAFF
DNA: TGTGCCAGCTCACGAGGACAGGGGATGAACACTGAAGCTTTCTTT

D: NA
V: TRBV30
size: NA
J: TRBJ1-1
CDR3: CAWSVSQGMNTEAFF
DNA: TGTGCCTGGAGTGTTTCCCAGGGGATGAACACTGAAGCTTTCTTT

D: TRBD1
V: TRBV7-9
size: few
J: TRBJ1-1
CDR3: CASSDRGSITEAFF
DNA: TGTGCCAGCAGTGACAGGGGATCGATCACTGAAGCTTTCTTT

D: NA
V: TRBV27
size: NA
J: TRBJ2-6
CDR3: CASSVGAHSGANGLTF
DNA: TGTGCCAGCTCCGTAGGAGCGCACTCTGGGGCCAACGGCCTGACTTTC

D: NA
V: TRBV16
size: NA
J: TRBJ2-7
CDR3: CASSQGGALPEQYF
DNA: TGTGCCAGCAGCCAAGGGGGCGCGCTCCCCGAGCAGTACTTC

D: TRBD1
V: TRBV4-3
size: NA
J: TRBJ1-2
CDR3: CASSQEEGAPNYGYTF
DNA: TGCGCCAGCAGCCAAGAAGAGGGGGCTCCTAACTATGGCTACACCTTC

D: NA
V: TRBV2
size: NA
J: TRBJ2-7
CDR3: CASARDSIGFSYEQYF
DNA: TGTGCCAGCGCTCGGGACTCAATAGGGTTCTCCTACGAGCAGTACTTC

D: NA
V: TRBV28
size: NA
J: TRBJ1-1
CDR3: CASSLSKGGYSLAFF
DNA: TGTGCCAGCAGTTTAAGTAAGGGGGGGTACTCTTTAGCTTTCTTT

D: NA
V: TRBV10-2
size: few
J: TRBJ1-5
CDR3: CASSESIAGLSNQPQHF
DNA: TGCGCCAGCAGTGAGTCGATAGCAGGGCTGAGCAATCAGCCCCAGCATTTT

D: NA
V: TRBV18
size: NA
J: TRBJ1-1
CDR3: CASSPRSRGLNTEAFF
DNA: TGTGCCAGCTCCCCGCGTTCTAGGGGATTGAACACTGAAGCTTTCTTT

D: TRBD1
V: TRBV28
size: NA
J: TRBJ2-7
CDR3: CASSSTGGPEQYF
DNA: TGTGCCAGCAGTTCTACAGGGGGCCCCGAGCAGTACTTC

D: TRBD1
V: TRBV28
size: once
J: TRBJ1-4
CDR3: CASSAGTGLEKLFF
DNA: TGTGCCAGCAGCGCCGGGACAGGGCTTGAAAAACTGTTTTTT

D: TRBD1
V: TRBV2
size: NA
J: TRBJ1-1
CDR3: CASKYRGNTEAFF
DNA: TGTGCCAGCAAATACAGGGGGAACACTGAAGCTTTCTTT

D: TRBD1
V: TRBV5-1
size: NA
J: TRBJ2-7
CDR3: CASSRGTSRDRYEQYF
DNA: TGCGCCAGCAGCCGAGGGACATCCCGGGACAGATACGAGCAGTACTTC

D: TRBD1
V: TRBV5-5
size: few
J: TRBJ1-1
CDR3: CASSLGQVNTEAFF
DNA: TGTGCCAGCAGCCTAGGACAGGTGAACACTGAAGCTTTCTTT

D: NA
V: TRBV5-6
size: NA
J: TRBJ1-3
CDR3: CASSLTGTGNTIYF
DNA: TGTGCCAGCAGCTTGACGGGGACTGGAAACACCATATATTTT

D: NA
V: TRBV30
size: NA
J: TRBJ2-3
CDR3: CAWSVGGADTQYF
DNA: TGTGCCTGGAGTGTAGGGGGGGCAGATACGCAGTATTTT

D: NA
V: TRBV12-5
size: NA
J: TRBJ1-1
CDR3: CASGLGPRVPDTEAFF
DNA: TGTGCTAGTGGTTTGGGCCCCAGGGTTCCGGACACTGAAGCTTTCTTT

D: NA
V: TRBV14
size: NA
J: TRBJ2-5
CDR3: CASSRTRDSLVVQYF
DNA: TGTGCCAGCAGCCGGACCAGGGACTCCCTCGTGGTCCAGTACTTC

D: NA
V: TRBV20-1
size: few
J: TRBJ1-2
CDR3: CLPHYGYTF
DNA: TGCCTACCCCACTATGGCTACACCTTC

D: NA
V: TRBV4-3
size: few
J: TRBJ1-2
CDR3: CASSQDAGTVYGYTF
DNA: TGCGCCAGCAGCCAAGACGCCGGTACGGTCTATGGCTACACCTTC

D: TRBD1
V: TRBV2
size: few
J: TRBJ2-2
CDR3: CASSGSGQGARAAGELFF
DNA: TGTGCCAGCAGTGGGTCGGGACAGGGGGCGCGGGCTGCCGGGGAGCTGTTTTTT

D: TRBD2
V: TRBV7-9
size: NA
J: TRBJ2-3
CDR3: CASSLLQGGTDTQYF
DNA: TGTGCCAGCAGCCTATTGCAGGGAGGGACAGATACGCAGTATTTT

D: NA
V: TRBV6-5
size: NA
J: TRBJ2-1
CDR3: CASSGGGRNEQFF
DNA: TGTGCCAGCAGCGGGGGTGGTCGCAATGAGCAGTTCTTC

D: NA
V: TRBV29-1
size: NA
J: TRBJ2-5
CDR3: CSVLGEGQETQYF
DNA: TGCAGCGTTCTCGGAGAGGGTCAAGAGACCCAGTACTTC

D: NA
V: TRBV19
size: medium-sized
J: TRBJ1-1
CDR3: CASSIGPEAFF
DNA: TGTGCCAGTAGTATAGGGCCAGAAGCTTTCTTT

D: TRBD2
V: TRBV11-2
size: NA
J: TRBJ2-5
CDR3: CASSERLAVQETQYF
DNA: TGTGCCAGCAGCGAAAGACTAGCGGTACAAGAGACCCAGTACTTC

D: TRBD2
V: TRBV9
size: NA
J: TRBJ2-1
CDR3: CASSVGGGRSYNEQFF
DNA: TGTGCCAGCAGCGTAGGGGGGGGTCGATCCTACAATGAGCAGTTCTTC

D: NA
V: TRBV7-2
size: NA
J: TRBJ2-1
CDR3: CASSITRNNEQFF
DNA: TGTGCCAGCAGCATCACTAGGAACAATGAGCAGTTCTTC

D: TRBD1
V: TRBV6-1
size: NA
J: TRBJ2-2
CDR3: CASRMDRATGELFF
DNA: TGTGCCAGCAGAATGGACAGGGCTACCGGGGAGCTGTTTTTT

D: TRBD2
V: TRBV19
size: NA
J: TRBJ2-3
CDR3: CASSIAGGTDTQYF
DNA: TGTGCCAGTAGTATAGCGGGAGGTACAGATACGCAGTATTTT